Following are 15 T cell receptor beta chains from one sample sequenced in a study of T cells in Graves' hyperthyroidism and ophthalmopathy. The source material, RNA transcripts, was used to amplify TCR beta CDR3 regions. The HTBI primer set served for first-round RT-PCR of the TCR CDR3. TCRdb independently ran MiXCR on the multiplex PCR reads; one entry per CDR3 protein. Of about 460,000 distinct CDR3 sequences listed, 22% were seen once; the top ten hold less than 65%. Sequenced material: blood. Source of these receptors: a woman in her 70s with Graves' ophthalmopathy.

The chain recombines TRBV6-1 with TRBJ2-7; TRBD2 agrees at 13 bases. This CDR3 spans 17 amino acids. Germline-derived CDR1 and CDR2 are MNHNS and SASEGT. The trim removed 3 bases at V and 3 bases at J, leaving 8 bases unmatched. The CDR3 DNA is TGTGCCAGCAGTGAGACTTACGGGACTAGCGGGGTCTACGAGCAGTACTTC. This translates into CASSETYGTSGVYEQYF.

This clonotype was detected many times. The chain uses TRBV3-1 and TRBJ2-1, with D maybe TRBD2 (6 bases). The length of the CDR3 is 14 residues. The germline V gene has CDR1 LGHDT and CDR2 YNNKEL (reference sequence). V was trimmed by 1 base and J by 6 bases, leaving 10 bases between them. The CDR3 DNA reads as TGTGCCAGCAGCCAAGGGTGGACTACCAATGAGCAGTTCTTC. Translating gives CASSQGWTTNEQFF.

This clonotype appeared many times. In DNA, the CDR3 is TGTGCCAGCAAGTACGGGGAGACCCAGTACTTC. It is translated as CASKYGETQYF. V is TRBV2 and J is TRBJ2-5; no definite D call. Trimming shortened V by 7 bases and J by 5 bases, and 8 bases separated the two germline ends. CDR3 length equals 11 residues. Germline lookup yields CDR1 SNHLY and CDR2 FYNNEI.

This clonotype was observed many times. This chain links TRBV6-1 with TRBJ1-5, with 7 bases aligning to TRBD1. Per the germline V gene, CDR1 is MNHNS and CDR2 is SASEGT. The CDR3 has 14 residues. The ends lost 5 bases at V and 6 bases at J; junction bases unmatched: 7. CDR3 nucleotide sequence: TGTGCCAGCAGTCTAACAGGGGTTCTTCAGCCCCAGCATTTT. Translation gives CASSLTGVLQPQHF.

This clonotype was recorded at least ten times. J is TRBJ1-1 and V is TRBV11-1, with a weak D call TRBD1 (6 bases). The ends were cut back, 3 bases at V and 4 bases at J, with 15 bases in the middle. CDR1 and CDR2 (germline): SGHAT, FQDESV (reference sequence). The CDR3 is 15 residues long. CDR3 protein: CASSFTDRGGTEAFF. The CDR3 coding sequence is TGTGCCAGCAGCTTTACGGACAGAGGTGGCACTGAAGCTTTCTTT.

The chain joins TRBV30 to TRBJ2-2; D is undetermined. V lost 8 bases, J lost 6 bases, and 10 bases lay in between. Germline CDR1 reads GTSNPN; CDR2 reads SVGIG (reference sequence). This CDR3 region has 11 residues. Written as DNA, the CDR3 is TGTGCCCGGATCTACGCCGGGGAGCTGTTTTTT. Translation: CARIYAGELFF.

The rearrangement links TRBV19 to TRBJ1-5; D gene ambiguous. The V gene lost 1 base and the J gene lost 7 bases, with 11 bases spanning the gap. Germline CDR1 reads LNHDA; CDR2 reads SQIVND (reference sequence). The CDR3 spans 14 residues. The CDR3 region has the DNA TGTGCCAGTAGTATAGGGAACGGAGCCCAGCCCCAGCATTTT. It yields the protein CASSIGNGAQPQHF.

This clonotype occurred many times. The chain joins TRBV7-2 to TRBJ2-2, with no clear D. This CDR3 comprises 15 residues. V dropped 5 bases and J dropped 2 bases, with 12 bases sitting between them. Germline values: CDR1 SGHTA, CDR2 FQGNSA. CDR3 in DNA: TGTGCCAGCAGCCAACGAAGCGTCAACACCGGGGAGCTGTTTTTT. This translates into CASSQRSVNTGELFF.

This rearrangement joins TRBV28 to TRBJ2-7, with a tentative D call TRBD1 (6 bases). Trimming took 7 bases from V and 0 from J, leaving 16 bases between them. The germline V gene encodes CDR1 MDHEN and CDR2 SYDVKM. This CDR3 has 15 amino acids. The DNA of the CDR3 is TGTGCCAGCACCAATACAGGGTCCTACTCCTACGAGCAGTACTTC. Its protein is CASTNTGSYSYEQYF.

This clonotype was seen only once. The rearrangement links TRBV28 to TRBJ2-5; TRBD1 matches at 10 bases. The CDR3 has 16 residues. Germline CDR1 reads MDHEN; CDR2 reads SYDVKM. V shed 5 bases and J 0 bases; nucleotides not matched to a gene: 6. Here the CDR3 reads CASSGWGTGDQETQYF. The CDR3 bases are TGTGCCAGCAGTGGCTGGGGGACAGGGGACCAAGAGACCCAGTACTTC.

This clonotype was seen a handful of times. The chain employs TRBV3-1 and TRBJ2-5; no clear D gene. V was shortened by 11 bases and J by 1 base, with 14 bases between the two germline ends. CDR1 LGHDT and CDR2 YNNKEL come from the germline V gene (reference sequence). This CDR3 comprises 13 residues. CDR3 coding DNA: TGTGCCTCTCGGTGGGCAGCCCAAGAGACCCAGTACTTC. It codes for CASRWAAQETQYF.

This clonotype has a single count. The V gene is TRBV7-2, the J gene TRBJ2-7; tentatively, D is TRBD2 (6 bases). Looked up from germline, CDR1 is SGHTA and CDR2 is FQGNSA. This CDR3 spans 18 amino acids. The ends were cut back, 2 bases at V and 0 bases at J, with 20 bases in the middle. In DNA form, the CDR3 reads TGTGCCAGCAGCTTATCCAGTGGCGGGACTGCAAGCTCCTACGAGCAGTACTTC. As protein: CASSLSSGGTASSYEQYF.

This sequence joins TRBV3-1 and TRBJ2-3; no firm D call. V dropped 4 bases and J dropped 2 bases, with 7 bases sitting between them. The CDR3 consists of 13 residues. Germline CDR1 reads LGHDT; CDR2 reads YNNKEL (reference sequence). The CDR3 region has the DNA TGTGCCAGCAGCCTTCGGTTCACAGATACGCAGTATTTT. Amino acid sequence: CASSLRFTDTQYF.

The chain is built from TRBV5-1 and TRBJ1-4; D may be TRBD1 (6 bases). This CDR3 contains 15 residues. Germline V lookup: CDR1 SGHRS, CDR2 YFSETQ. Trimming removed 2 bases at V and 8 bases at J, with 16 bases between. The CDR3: CASSFRGATREKLFF. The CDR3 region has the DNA TGCGCCAGCAGCTTTAGGGGGGCGACTAGAGAAAAACTGTTTTTT.

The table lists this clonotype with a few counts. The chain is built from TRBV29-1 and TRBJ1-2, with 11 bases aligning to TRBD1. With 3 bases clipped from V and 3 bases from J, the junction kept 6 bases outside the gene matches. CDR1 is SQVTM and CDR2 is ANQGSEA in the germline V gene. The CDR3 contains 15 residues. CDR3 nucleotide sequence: TGCAGCGTTGAGGGGACAGGGGGGGCTTACTATGGCTACACCTTC. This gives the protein CSVEGTGGAYYGYTF.